This TCR delta chain was observed in a study of γδ T cells in repeated Plasmodium falciparum infection. The overall study: Over roughly 640 days, donors received four mosquito-bite P. falciparum NF54 infections. Broader study findings: Repeated controlled infections reportedly drove waves of new clonotype selection in Vdelta2-negative, mostly Vdelta1+, gammadelta repertoires.

As to this clone: Its antigen remains unidentified. This DNA's translation differs at residue 6 from TCRdb's protein, which comes from a much larger clone; a read error is likely, and the protein shown is translated from the DNA.

Gammadelta T cells were flow-sorted from PBMC into Vgamma9/Vdelta2+ and Vdelta2-negative populations for bulk analysis. TCRdb applied CATT to the multiplex PCR reads for clone calling. The table lists about 51,000 delta-chain clones, roughly 1.9% of them singletons, with around 22% in the top ten. The V segment lost 2 bases and the J segment 1 base; nucleotides outside the gene matches: 17. The CDR3 contains 21 residues. Looked up from germline, CDR1 is TSWWSYY and CDR2 is QGS. The sample was gamma-delta T cells from blood. The chain is built from TRDV1 and TRDJ1, with TRDD3 matching over 12 bases. This TCR derives from a pool of human donors (malaria-infected and uninfected, not separated). The CDR3 reads CALGETALQRTGGYFTDKLIF. DNA for the CDR3: TGTGCTCTTGGGGAAACCGCCCTACAACGTACTGGGGGATACTTCACCGATAAACTCATCTTT.